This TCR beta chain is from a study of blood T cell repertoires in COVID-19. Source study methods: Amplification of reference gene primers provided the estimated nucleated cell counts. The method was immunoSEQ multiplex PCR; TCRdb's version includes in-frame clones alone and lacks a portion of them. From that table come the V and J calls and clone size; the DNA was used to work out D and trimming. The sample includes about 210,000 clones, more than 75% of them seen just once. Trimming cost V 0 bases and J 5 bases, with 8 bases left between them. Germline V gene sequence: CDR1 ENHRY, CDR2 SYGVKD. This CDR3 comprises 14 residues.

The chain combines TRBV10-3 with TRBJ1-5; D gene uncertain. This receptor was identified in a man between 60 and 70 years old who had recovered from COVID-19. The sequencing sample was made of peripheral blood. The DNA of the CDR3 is TGTGCCATCAGTGAGTCGGAGGGCCATCAGCCCCAGCATTTT. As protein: CAISESEGHQPQHF.